The 26 T cell receptor beta chains given below trace back to one sample, sequenced in a study of blood T cell repertoires in COVID-19. The protocol was immunoSEQ multiplex PCR, while the TCRdb copy is restricted to in-frame clones and leaves out a portion. The data contain hundreds of thousands of clones, roughly 86% of them singletons. The sequenced material came from peripheral blood. The source of these receptors is a man between 65 and 80 years old with acute or convalescent COVID-19.

This chain joins TRBV13 and TRBJ2-7; D not certain. The CDR3 is 16 amino acids. Germline V gene data show CDR1 as PRHDT and CDR2 as FYEKMQ (reference sequence). With 2 bases removed from V and 0 bases from J, the gap between germline ends came to 14 bases. Here the CDR3 reads CASSLSSFAVSYEQYF. Written as DNA, the CDR3 is TGTGCCAGCAGCTTAAGTAGTTTTGCGGTCTCCTACGAGCAGTACTTC.

The genes are TRBV18 and TRBJ2-4, with TRBD1 identical over 9 bases. CDR1 and CDR2 from the germline V gene are KGHSH and LQKENI. V gave up 5 bases and J gave up 4 bases; unmatched junction bases: 3. The CDR3 loop spans 14 amino acids. The CDR3 DNA is TGTGCCAGCTCAACAGGGACAGGGAAAAACATTCAGTACTTC. It codes for CASSTGTGKNIQYF.

The genes are TRBV11-2 and TRBJ1-2; D is unclear. This CDR3 has 13 amino acids. Germline CDR1 reads SGHAT; CDR2 reads FQNNGV. The V end lost 1 base, the J end lost 4 bases, and 7 bases lay between the germline ends. The CDR3 reads CASSLVSGYGYTF. The CDR3 DNA sequence: TGTGCCAGCAGCTTAGTATCAGGCTATGGCTACACCTTC.

The CDR3 coding sequence is TGTGCCAGCCGATCCCGGGACAGGGGTCGGGAGACCCAGTACTTC. This translates into CASRSRDRGRETQYF. V and J are TRBV7-2 and TRBJ2-5; 10 bases align to TRBD1. V dropped 8 bases and J dropped 5; count of bases not matched to a gene: 11. The CDR3 is 15 residues long. Germline CDR1 SGHTA, CDR2 FQGNSA.

This clone was counted a single time. The V gene is TRBV7-2, the J gene TRBJ1-1; the match to TRBD1 covers 7 bases. Germline V gene lookup returns CDR1 SGHTA and CDR2 FQGNSA. Trimming cost V 7 bases and J 7 bases; bases outside gene matches: 15. The CDR3 loop spans 15 amino acids. CDR3 in amino acids: CASKSSGGGRLEAFF. As DNA, the CDR3 is TGTGCCAGCAAAAGTTCGGGAGGGGGCCGACTTGAAGCTTTCTTT.

The chain couples TRBV2 to TRBJ2-1; the match to TRBD1 covers 9 bases. The CDR3 is made up of 14 amino acids. Germline V gene lookup returns CDR1 SNHLY and CDR2 FYNNEI. V trimming: 6 bases; J trimming: 3 bases; junction bases outside the gene matches: 3. CDR3 region: CASRGTGRYNEQFF. CDR3 in DNA: TGTGCCAGCAGAGGGACAGGGCGCTACAATGAGCAGTTCTTC.

This chain connects TRBV19 to TRBJ1-4, with 7 bases aligning to TRBD1. The junction had 11 bases not matched to a gene; V was cut back by 5 bases and J by 8 bases. Germline V gene data show CDR1 as LNHDA and CDR2 as SQIVND (reference sequence). This CDR3 has 15 amino acids. The CDR3 coding sequence is TGTGCCAGTAGTGGGAGGCCAGGGGGAAGGGAAAAACTGTTTTTT. Amino acid sequence: CASSGRPGGREKLFF. The full variable domain, completed using reference TRBV19 and TRBJ1-4, is DGGITQSPKYLFRKEGQNVTLSCEQNLNHDAMYWYRQDPGQGLRLIYYSQIVNDFQKGDIAEGYSVSREKKESFPLTVTSAQKNPTAFYLCASSGRPGGREKLFFGSGTQLSVL.

The chain links TRBV5-5 to TRBJ2-5; D gene uncertain. The V and J ends lost 0 bases and 2 bases respectively, with 11 bases between them. CDR3 length: 15 residues. CDR1 SGHKS and CDR2 YYEKEE come from the germline V gene (reference sequence). The CDR3 sequence: CASSLAPSLQETQYF. CDR3 in DNA: TGTGCCAGCAGCTTGGCTCCTAGTTTGCAAGAGACCCAGTACTTC.

The chain combines TRBV5-1 with TRBJ1-4; the match to TRBD1 covers 7 bases. V shed 7 bases, J shed 6 bases, and the junction held 12 bases outside the gene matches. The CDR3 is 15 amino acids. The germline V gene encodes CDR1 SGHRS and CDR2 YFSETQ. Here the CDR3 reads CASSSGQENYEKLFF. CDR3 nucleotide sequence: TGCGCCAGCTCTAGTGGACAGGAGAATTATGAAAAACTGTTTTTT.

The V and J genes are TRBV10-3 and TRBJ2-6; 8 bases match TRBD1. Germline CDR1 and CDR2: ENHRY and SYGVKD. The CDR3 length is 18 residues. The V and J ends lost 3 bases and 0 bases, in that order; junction bases with no gene match: 7. CDR3 sequence (DNA): TGTGCCATCAGTGAAACTGGACAGGGCCTCTCTGGGGCCAACGTCCTGACTTTC. It encodes CAISETGQGLSGANVLTF.

The chain recombines TRBV9 with TRBJ2-1, with 8 bases matching TRBD2. Germline V gene data show CDR1 as SGDLS and CDR2 as YYNGEE. Unmatched junction bases numbered 6, after V lost 0 bases and J lost 7 bases. This CDR3 contains 15 residues. CDR3 DNA: TGTGCCAGCAGCGTAGAGGCGGGAGGAGGTAATGAGCAGTTCTTC. Amino acids: CASSVEAGGGNEQFF.

This clone occurred a few times. V gene TRBV6-2 or TRBV6-3 combines with J gene TRBJ1-1, with 8 bases identical to TRBD1. V lost 0 bases and J lost 6; bases outside the gene matches: 9. This CDR3 is 16 amino acids long. Germline assignment: CDR1 MNHEY and CDR2 SVGEGT. DNA of the CDR3: TGTGCCAGCAGTTACTCGAGGGCAGGGGGCCGGGCTGAAGCTTTCTTT. It translates to CASSYSRAGGRAEAFF.

The rearrangement links TRBV7-2 to TRBJ2-1; a weak D match, TRBD2 (6 bases). V lost 1 base to trimming and J lost 2 bases, with 21 bases between them. Germline CDR1 reads SGHTA; CDR2 reads FQGNSA. This CDR3 comprises 19 residues. Here the CDR3 DNA reads TGTGCCAGCAGCTTAGAGGGCAGATATGCGGGAACGGCCTACAATGAGCAGTTCTTC. The encoded protein is CASSLEGRYAGTAYNEQFF.

The genes are TRBV19 and TRBJ2-3; 10 positions agree with TRBD2. Germline CDR1 and CDR2: LNHDA and SQIVND (reference sequence). The ends lost 8 bases at V and 5 bases at J; junction bases unmatched: 7. CDR3 length equals 14 residues. CDR3 DNA: TGTGCCAGTGGAGCGGGGGGGCCTGGAGATACGCAGTATTTT. Translated, it gives CASGAGGPGDTQYF.

This clone was counted a single time. V and J are TRBV10-1 and TRBJ2-7; D is unclear. The V and J ends lost 8 bases and 2 bases respectively, with 13 bases between them. CDR1 is WNHNN and CDR2 is SYGVQD in the germline V gene (reference sequence). This CDR3 is built from 13 residues. CDR3 in amino acids: CASGKRQAYEQYF. The CDR3 region has the DNA TGCGCCAGCGGTAAAAGGCAGGCCTACGAGCAGTACTTC.

This clone was recorded a few times. V is TRBV9 and J is TRBJ2-3; D uncertain. The CDR3 totals 16 residues. Germline lookup yields CDR1 SGDLS and CDR2 YYNGEE. Between the trimmed V and J ends, which lost 0 bases and 4 bases, there was a span of 15 bases. CDR3 nucleotides: TGTGCCAGCAGCGTAGGGCAGTGGGCCCTTGCAGATACGCAGTATTTT. Translated: CASSVGQWALADTQYF.

This clone was seen only a few times. The chain is built from TRBV27 and TRBJ1-2; D is ambiguous. Deletions cut 2 bases from V and 4 bases from J, with 14 bases between. Germline CDR1 is MNHEY and CDR2 is SMNVEV (reference sequence). The CDR3 consists of 15 residues. The CDR3 sequence: CASSLNPVAVYGYTF. In DNA, the CDR3 is TGTGCCAGCAGTTTAAACCCTGTGGCAGTCTATGGCTACACCTTC.

J is TRBJ2-1 and V is TRBV14; TRBD2 agrees at 12 bases. The germline V gene has CDR1 SGHDN and CDR2 FVKESK. CDR3 length equals 17 residues. The V segment lost 2 bases and the J segment 5 bases; nucleotides outside the gene matches: 7. DNA of the CDR3: TGTGCCAGCAGCCAAATGCTCGGACTAGCGGGAAACAATGAGCAGTTCTTC. The encoded protein is CASSQMLGLAGNNEQFF. The whole variable domain, filled in from reference TRBV14 and TRBJ2-1, reads EAGVTQFPSHSVIEKGQTVTLRCDPISGHDNLYWYRRVMGKEIKFLLHFVKESKQDESGMPNNRFLAERTGGTYSTLKVQPAELEDSGVYFCASSQMLGLAGNNEQFFGPGTRLTVL.

V and J are TRBV3-1 (or the pseudogene TRBV3-2) and TRBJ2-5; tentative D call: TRBD1 (6 bases). Trimming left V 4 bases short and J 5 bases short, with 14 bases between. CDR1 LGHDT and CDR2 YNNKEL come from the germline V gene (reference sequence). The CDR3 consists of 14 residues. The chain's CDR3 is CASSPLTGGETQYF. The CDR3 DNA follows: TGTGCCAGCAGCCCCCTGACAGGCGGGGAGACCCAGTACTTC.

J is TRBJ1-4 and V is TRBV2; D uncertain. Germline V gives CDR1 SNHLY, CDR2 FYNNEI. V was trimmed by 4 bases and J by 4 bases, leaving 10 bases between them. This CDR3 has 14 residues. The CDR3 is CASSVGSNNEKLFF. CDR3 nucleotide sequence: TGTGCCAGCAGTGTGGGCAGCAATAATGAAAAACTGTTTTTT.

The chain joins TRBV7-2 to TRBJ2-3; TRBD2 might be the D (5 bases). Germline CDR1 is SGHTA and CDR2 is FQGNSA. There are 15 residues in the CDR3. Between the trimmed V and J ends, which lost 5 bases and 1 base, there was a span of 13 bases. In DNA, the CDR3 is TGTGCCAGCAGCGGAGGAAACTTCCGCACAGATACGCAGTATTTT. Protein sequence: CASSGGNFRTDTQYF.

The chain has TRBV7-9 and TRBJ2-7, with D perhaps TRBD2 (5 bases). CDR3 size: 12 residues. V lost 5 bases and J 3 bases, leaving 8 bases between the germline ends. Germline V gives CDR1 SEHNR, CDR2 FQNEAQ (reference sequence). The CDR3 DNA follows: TGTGCCAGCAGCCCCGCGGGCTACGAGCAGTACTTC. Protein: CASSPAGYEQYF.

J is TRBJ2-7 and V is TRBV18; perhaps TRBD1 as D (6 bases). Germline-derived CDR1 and CDR2 are KGHSH and LQKENI. The length of the CDR3 is 15 residues. V lost 5 bases, J lost 2 bases, and 16 bases lay in between. DNA of the CDR3: TGTGCCAGCTCATCCCCAAGGGGACAAACCTACGAGCAGTACTTC. It translates to CASSSPRGQTYEQYF.

The chain uses TRBV6-2 or TRBV6-3 and TRBJ2-3; maybe TRBD2 (6 bases). The CDR3 contains 15 residues. From germline, CDR1 is MNHEY and CDR2 SVGEGT. Trimming took 5 bases from V and 1 from J, leaving 13 bases between them. In DNA, the CDR3 is TGTGCCAGCAGTCACGGGGGACCCCGCACAGATACGCAGTATTTT. This codes for CASSHGGPRTDTQYF.

This clone was picked up a small number of times. J is TRBJ1-4 and V is TRBV19; D remains ambiguous. Germline-derived CDR1 and CDR2 are LNHDA and SQIVND (reference sequence). V was cut by 5 bases and J by 5 bases, with 9 bases left in between. There are 13 residues in the CDR3. The CDR3: CASSSGGNEKLFF. The CDR3, as DNA: TGTGCCAGTAGTTCAGGAGGGAATGAAAAACTGTTTTTT.

The genes are TRBV30 and TRBJ1-2; D gene unclear. The CDR3 is 15 residues long. The V and J ends lost 4 bases and 6 bases respectively, with 21 bases between them. CDR1 is GTSNPN, CDR2 SVGIG, per germline (reference sequence). The CDR3 here is CAWNVGYSEGDGYTF. In DNA form, the CDR3 reads TGTGCCTGGAATGTTGGGTACTCTGAGGGAGATGGCTACACCTTC.